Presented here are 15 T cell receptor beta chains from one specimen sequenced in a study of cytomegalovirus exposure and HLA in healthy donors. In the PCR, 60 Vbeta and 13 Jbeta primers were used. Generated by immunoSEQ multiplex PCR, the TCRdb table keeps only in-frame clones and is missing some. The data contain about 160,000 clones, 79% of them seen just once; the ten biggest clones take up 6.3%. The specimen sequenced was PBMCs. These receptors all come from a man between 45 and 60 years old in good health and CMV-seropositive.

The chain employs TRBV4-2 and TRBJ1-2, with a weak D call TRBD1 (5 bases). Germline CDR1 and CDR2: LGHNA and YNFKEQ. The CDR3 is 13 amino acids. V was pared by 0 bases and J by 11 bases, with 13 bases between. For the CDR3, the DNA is TGTGCCAGCAGCCAAGAACCAGGGTTAAGTTACACCTTC. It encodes CASSQEPGLSYTF.

In nucleotides, the CDR3 is TGTGCCAGCAGCACCCTCGGGGGGACTAGCGGAACGAATGAGCAGTTCTTC. Translated: CASSTLGGTSGTNEQFF. The rearrangement joins TRBV21-1 to TRBJ2-1; the table names TRBD2, a call not compared with the DNA. TRBV21-1 is a pseudogene segment. This CDR3 spans 17 amino acids.

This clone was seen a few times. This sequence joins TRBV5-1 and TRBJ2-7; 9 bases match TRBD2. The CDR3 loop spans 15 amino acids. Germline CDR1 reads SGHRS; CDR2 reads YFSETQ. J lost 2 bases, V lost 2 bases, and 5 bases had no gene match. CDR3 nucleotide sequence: TGCGCCAGCAGCTTAGAGGCTAGCGGGGCCTACGAGCAGTACTTC. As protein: CASSLEASGAYEQYF.

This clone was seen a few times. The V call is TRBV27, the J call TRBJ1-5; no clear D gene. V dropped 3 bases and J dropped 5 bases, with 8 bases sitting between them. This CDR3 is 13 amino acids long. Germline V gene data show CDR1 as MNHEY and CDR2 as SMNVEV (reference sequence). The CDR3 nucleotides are TGTGCCAGCAGTTTCGCAGAGGATCAGCCCCAGCATTTT. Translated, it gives CASSFAEDQPQHF.

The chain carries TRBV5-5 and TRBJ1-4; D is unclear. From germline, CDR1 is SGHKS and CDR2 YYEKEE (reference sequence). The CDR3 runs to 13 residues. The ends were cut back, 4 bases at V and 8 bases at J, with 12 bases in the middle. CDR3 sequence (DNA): TGTGCCAGCAGCGCGGGCCTTTACGAAAAACTGTTTTTT. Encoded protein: CASSAGLYEKLFF.

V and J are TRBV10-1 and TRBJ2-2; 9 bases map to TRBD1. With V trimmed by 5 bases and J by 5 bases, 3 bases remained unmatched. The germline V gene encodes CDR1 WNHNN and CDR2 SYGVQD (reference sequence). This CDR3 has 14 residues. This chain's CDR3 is CASSRDRVTGELFF. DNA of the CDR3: TGCGCCAGCAGTCGGGACAGGGTTACCGGGGAGCTGTTTTTT.

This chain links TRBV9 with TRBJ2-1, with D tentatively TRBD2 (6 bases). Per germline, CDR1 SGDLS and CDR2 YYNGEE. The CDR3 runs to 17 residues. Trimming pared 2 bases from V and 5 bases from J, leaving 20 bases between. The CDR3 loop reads CASSVRDFMDPDNEQFF. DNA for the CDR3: TGTGCCAGCAGCGTGAGGGACTTTATGGATCCAGACAATGAGCAGTTCTTC. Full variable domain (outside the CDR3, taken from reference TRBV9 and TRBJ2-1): DSGVTQTPKHLITATGQRVTLRCSPRSGDLSVYWYQQSLDQGLQFLIQYYNGEERAKGNILERFSAQQFPDLHSELNLSSLELGDSALYFCASSVRDFMDPDNEQFFGPGTRLTVL.

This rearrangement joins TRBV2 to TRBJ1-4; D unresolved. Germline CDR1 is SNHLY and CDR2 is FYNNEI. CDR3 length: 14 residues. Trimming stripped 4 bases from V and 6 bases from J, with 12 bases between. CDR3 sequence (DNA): TGTGCCAGCAGTGCAACAGCCGCTGATGAAAAACTGTTTTTT. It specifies CASSATAADEKLFF.

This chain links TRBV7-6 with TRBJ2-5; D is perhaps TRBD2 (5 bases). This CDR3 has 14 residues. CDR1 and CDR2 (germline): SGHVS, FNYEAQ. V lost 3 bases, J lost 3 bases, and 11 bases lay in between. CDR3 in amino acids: CASSLGATEETQYF. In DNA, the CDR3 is TGTGCCAGCAGCTTGGGAGCCACAGAAGAGACCCAGTACTTC.

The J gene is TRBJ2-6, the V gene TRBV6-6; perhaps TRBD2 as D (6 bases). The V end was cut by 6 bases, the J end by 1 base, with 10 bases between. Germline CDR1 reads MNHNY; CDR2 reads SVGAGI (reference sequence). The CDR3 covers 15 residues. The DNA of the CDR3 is TGTGCCAGCAGCCCGGGGGTATCTGGGGCCAACGTCCTGACTTTC. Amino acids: CASSPGVSGANVLTF.

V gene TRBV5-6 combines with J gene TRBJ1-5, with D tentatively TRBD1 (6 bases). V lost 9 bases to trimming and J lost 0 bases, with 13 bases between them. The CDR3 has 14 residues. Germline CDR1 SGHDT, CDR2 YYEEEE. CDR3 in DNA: TGTGCCACAAGCTTAGGGGGTAGCAATCAGCCCCAGCATTTT. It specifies CATSLGGSNQPQHF.

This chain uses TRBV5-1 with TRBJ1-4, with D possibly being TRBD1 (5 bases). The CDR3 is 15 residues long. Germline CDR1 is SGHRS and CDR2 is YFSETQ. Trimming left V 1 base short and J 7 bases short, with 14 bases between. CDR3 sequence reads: CASSLRWGVGEKLFF. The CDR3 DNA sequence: TGCGCCAGCAGCTTGAGGTGGGGGGTTGGTGAAAAACTGTTTTTT.

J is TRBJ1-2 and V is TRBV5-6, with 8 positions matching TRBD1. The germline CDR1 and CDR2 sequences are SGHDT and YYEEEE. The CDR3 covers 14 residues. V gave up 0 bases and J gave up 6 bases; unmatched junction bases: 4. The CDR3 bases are TGTGCCAGCAGCTTGGGTACAGGGGGTCATGGCTACACCTTC. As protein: CASSLGTGGHGYTF. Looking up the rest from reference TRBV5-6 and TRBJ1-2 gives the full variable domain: DAGVTQSPTHLIKTRGQQVTLRCSPKSGHDTVSWYQQALGQGPQFIFQYYEEEERQRGNFPDRFSGHQFPNYSSELNVNALLLGDSALYLCASSLGTGGHGYTFGSGTRLTVV.

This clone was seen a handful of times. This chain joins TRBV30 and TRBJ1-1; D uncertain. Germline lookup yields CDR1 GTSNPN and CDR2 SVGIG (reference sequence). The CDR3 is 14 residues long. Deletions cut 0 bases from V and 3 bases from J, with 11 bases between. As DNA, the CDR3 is TGTGCCTGGAGTGTGCAGGTTTCGCACACTGAAGCTTTCTTT. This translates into CAWSVQVSHTEAFF.

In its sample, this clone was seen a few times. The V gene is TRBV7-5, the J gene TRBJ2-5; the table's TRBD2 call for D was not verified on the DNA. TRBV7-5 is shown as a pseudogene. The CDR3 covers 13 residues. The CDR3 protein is CARSGVYQETQYF. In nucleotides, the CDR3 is TGTGCCAGAAGCGGAGTGTACCAAGAGACCCAGTACTTC.